This T cell receptor (beta chain) is drawn from a study of T cells in Graves' hyperthyroidism and ophthalmopathy. This clonotype was detected once. Its antigen is not known. What was amplified from RNA transcripts were TCR beta CDR3 regions. In the first-round RT-PCR of the TCR CDR3, the HTBI primer set was used. MiXCR, run by TCRdb on the multiplex PCR reads, gives a single entry per CDR3 protein. The sample yields about 570,000 distinct CDR3 sequences, about 43% seen once. Clinicians diagnosed patients from clinical symptoms, serum thyroxine and TRAb, thyroid ultrasound and orbital computed tomography. Overall study findings and caveats: Researchers found most expanded thyroid clonotypes above 0.001 in blood as well.

Sample: peripheral blood or thyroid tissue (not recorded which). The receptor was isolated from an adult woman with Graves' disease, either hyperthyroidism or ophthalmopathy (not recorded which).

For the CDR3, the DNA is TGTGCCAGCAGCGTAGCTCCGGACAGAGTTAACTATGGCTACACCTTC. Its translation is CASSVAPDRVNYGYTF. The rearrangement uses TRBV9 and TRBJ1-2, with D perhaps matching TRBD1 (6 bases). The CDR3 covers 16 residues. V gave up 0 bases and J gave up 1 base, with 13 bases separating them. CDR1 is SGDLS, CDR2 YYNGEE, per germline.